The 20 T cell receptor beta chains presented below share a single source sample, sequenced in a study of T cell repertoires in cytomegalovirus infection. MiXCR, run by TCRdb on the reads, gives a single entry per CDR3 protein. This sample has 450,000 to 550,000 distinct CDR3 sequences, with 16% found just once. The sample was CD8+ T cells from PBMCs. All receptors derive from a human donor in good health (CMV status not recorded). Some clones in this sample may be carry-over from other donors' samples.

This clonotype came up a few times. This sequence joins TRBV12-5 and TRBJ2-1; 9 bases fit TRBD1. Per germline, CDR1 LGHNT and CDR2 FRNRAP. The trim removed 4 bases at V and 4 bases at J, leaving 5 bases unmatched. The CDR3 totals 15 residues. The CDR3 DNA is TGTGCTAGTGGTTCTGACAGGGGGGAGTACAATGAGCAGTTCTTC. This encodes CASGSDRGEYNEQFF. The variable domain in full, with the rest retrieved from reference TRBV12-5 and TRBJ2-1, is DARVTQTPRHKVTEMGQEVTMRCQPILGHNTVFWYRQTMMQGLELLAYFRNRAPLDDSGMPKDRFSAEMPDATLATLKIQPSEPRDSAVYFCASGSDRGEYNEQFFGPGTRLTVL.

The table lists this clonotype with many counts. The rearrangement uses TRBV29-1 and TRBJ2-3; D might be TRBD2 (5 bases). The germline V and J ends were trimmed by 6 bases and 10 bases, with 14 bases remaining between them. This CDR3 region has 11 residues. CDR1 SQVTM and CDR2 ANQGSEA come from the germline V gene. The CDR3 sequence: CSVPKGLSQYF. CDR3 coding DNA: TGCAGCGTCCCAAAAGGACTCTCGCAGTATTTT.

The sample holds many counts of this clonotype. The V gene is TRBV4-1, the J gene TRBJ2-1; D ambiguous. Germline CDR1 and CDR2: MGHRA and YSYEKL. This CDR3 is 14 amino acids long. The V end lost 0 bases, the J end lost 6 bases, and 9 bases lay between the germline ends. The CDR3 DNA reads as TGCGCCAGCAGCCAAGAAATAGCCCGCAATGAGCAGTTCTTC. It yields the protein CASSQEIARNEQFF.

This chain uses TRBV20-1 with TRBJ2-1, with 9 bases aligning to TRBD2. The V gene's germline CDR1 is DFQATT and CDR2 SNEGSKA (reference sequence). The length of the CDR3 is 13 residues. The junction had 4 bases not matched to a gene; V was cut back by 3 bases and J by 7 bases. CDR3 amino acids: CSASGTSKNEQFF. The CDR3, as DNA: TGCAGTGCTAGTGGGACTAGCAAGAATGAGCAGTTCTTC.

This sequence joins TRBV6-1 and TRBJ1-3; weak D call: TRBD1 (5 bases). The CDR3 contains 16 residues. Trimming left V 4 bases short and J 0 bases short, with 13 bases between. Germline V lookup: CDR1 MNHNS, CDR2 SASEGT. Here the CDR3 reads CASSALQAPSGNTIYF. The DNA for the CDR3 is TGTGCCAGCAGTGCCCTACAGGCCCCCTCTGGAAACACCATATATTTT.

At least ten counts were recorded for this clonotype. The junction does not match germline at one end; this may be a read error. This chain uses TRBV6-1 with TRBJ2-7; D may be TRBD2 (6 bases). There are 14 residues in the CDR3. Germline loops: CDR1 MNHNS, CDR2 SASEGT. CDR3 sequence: CASGRDSASHEQYF. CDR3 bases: TGTGCCAGCGGCCGGGACTCTGCCTCCCACGAGCAGTACTTC.

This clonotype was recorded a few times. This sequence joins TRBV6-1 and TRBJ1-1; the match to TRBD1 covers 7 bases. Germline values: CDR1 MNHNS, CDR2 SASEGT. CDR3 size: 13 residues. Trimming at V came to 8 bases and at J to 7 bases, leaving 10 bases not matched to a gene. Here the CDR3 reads CASSDKGAIEAFF. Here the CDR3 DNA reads TGTGCCAGCTCTGATAAGGGGGCGATTGAAGCTTTCTTT.

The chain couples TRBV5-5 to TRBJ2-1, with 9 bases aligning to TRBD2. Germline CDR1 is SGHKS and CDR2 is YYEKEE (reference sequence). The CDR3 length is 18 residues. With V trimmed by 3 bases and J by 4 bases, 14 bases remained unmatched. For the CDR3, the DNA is TGTGCCAGCAGCTGGGGGGGGTTTAGCGGGGGCCTATACAATGAGCAGTTCTTC. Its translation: CASSWGGFSGGLYNEQFF.

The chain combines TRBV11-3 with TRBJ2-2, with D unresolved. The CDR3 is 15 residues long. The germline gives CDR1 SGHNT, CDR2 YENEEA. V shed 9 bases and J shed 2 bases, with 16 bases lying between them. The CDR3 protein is CASSPGSSNTGELFF. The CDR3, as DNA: TGTGCCAGTTCCCCGGGTAGTTCAAACACCGGGGAGCTGTTTTTT.

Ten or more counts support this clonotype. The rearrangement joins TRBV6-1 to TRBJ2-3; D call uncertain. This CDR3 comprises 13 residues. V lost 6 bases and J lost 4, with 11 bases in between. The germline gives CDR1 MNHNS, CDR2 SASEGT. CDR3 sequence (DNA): TGTGCCAGCAGGCAATCTATGGCAGATACGCAGTATTTT. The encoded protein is CASRQSMADTQYF.

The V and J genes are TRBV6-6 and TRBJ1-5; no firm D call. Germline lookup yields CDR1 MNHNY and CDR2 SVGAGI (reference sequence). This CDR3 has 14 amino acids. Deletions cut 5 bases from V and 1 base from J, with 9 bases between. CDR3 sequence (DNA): TGTGCCAGCAGTAGGGAAATCAGCAATCAGCCCCAGCATTTT. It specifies CASSREISNQPQHF.

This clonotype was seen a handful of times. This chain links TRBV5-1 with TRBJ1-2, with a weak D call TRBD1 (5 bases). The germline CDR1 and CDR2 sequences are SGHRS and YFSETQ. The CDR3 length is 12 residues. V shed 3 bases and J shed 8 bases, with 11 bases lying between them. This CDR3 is CASSSFRDGYTF. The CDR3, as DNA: TGCGCCAGCAGCTCCTTTAGGGACGGCTACACCTTC.

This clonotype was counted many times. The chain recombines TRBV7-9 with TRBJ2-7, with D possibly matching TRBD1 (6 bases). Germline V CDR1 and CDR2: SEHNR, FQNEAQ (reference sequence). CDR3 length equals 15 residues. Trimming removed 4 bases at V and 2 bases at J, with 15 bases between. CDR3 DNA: TGTGCCAGCAGCTCCTCACAGGGCCGACCCTACGAGCAGTACTTC. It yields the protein CASSSSQGRPYEQYF.

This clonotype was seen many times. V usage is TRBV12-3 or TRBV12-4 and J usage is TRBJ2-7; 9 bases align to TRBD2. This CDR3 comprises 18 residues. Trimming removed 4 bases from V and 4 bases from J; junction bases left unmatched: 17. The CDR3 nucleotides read TGTGCCAGCAGTTCATCCTCGCCCTTAGCGGGAGAAGAATACGAGCAGTACTTC. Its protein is CASSSSSPLAGEEYEQYF.

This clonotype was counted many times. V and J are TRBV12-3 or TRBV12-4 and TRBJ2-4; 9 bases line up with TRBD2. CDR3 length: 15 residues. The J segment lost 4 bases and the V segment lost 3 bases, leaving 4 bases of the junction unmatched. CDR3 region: CASSFGGGGKNIQYF. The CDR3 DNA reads TGTGCCAGCAGTTTTGGCGGGGGGGGGAAAAACATTCAGTACTTC.

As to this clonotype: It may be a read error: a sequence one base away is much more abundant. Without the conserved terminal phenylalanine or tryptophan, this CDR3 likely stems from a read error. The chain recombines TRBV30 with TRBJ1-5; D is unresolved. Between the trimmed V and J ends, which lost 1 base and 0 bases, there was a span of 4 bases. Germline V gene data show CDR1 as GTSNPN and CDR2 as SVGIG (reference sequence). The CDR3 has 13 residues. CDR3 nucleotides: TGTGCCTGGAGTGAAGGTAGCAATCAGCCCCAGCATTAT. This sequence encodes CAWSEGSNQPQHY.

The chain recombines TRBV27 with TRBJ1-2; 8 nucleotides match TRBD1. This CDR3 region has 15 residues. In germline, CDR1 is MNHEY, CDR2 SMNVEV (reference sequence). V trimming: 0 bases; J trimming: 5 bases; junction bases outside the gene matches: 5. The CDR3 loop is CASSLSGDRYYGYTF. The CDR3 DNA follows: TGTGCCAGCAGTTTATCTGGGGACAGGTATTATGGCTACACCTTC.

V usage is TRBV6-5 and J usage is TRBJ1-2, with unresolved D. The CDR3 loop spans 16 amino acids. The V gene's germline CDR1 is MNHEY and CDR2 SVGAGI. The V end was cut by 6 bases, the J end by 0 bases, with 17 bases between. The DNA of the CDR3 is TGTGCCAGCAGCTACAGCCAACTACATACTAACTATGGCTACACCTTC. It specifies CASSYSQLHTNYGYTF.

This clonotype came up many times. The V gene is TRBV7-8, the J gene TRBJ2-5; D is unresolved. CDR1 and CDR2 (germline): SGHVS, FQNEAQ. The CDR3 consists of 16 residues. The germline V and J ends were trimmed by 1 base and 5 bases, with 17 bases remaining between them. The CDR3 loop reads CASSLGVVEQRETQYF. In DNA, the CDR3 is TGTGCCAGCAGCTTAGGGGTAGTGGAACAAAGGGAGACCCAGTACTTC.

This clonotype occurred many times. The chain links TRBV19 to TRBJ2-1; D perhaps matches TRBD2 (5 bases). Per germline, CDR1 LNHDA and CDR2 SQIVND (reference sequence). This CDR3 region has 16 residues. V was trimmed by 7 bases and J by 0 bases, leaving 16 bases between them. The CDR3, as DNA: TGTGCCAGTAAACCGAATCGGGGAAGCTCCTACAATGAGCAGTTCTTC. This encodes CASKPNRGSSYNEQFF.